The present entry profiles one T cell receptor (beta chain) with its context. What it binds is not known. Second doses were pooled across both intervals (about 4 or about 12 weeks). The sample originates from a study of T cell responses to AZD1222 COVID-19 vaccine. Whole-study findings and limits: Clonal diversity was possibly underestimated; the donors were predominantly white British and more often female. Seropositivity was recorded at baseline in only a handful of AZD1222 recipients.

This table comes from immunoSEQ multiplex PCR, and its TCRdb copy is limited to in-frame clones, with some not included. The table records roughly 140,000 clones, 90% of them present only once. Here the sequenced sample was peripheral blood, taken 28 days after the second AZD1222 dose. The source is an adult who received the AZD1222 COVID-19 vaccine.

The CDR3 DNA reads as TGTGCCAGCACCTACAGGGGACTTCAGCCCCAGCATTTT. This gives the protein CASTYRGLQPQHF. The rearrangement links TRBV6-5 to TRBJ1-5, with 7 bases identical to TRBD1. CDR1 and CDR2 from the germline V gene are MNHEY and SVGAGI. The J segment lost 6 bases and the V segment lost 7 bases, leaving 6 bases of the junction unmatched. The CDR3 runs to 13 residues.